Below are 30 T cell receptor beta chains sequenced from a single sample in a study of control samples from healthy donors and cancer patients. Only in-frame clones appear in the TCRdb table, and some are missing; sequencing was by immunoSEQ multiplex PCR. This table holds around 250,000 clones, roughly four fifths found once. Sequences were obtained from PBMCs. Receptors were obtained from a woman between 55 and 75 years old with lung cancer.

This chain uses TRBV3-1 (or the pseudogene TRBV3-2) with TRBJ2-2; D gene uncertain. Trimming removed 1 base from V and 8 bases from J, with 8 bases in between. This CDR3 spans 13 amino acids. Germline-derived CDR1 and CDR2 are LGHDT and YNNKEL (reference sequence). The CDR3 nucleotides are TGTGCCAGCAGCCAAGGCGGATGGGGGGAGCTGTTTTTT. This gives the protein CASSQGGWGELFF.

The chain uses TRBV19 and TRBJ1-5; 9 bases fit TRBD1. The CDR3 sequence is 15 residues long. The germline gives CDR1 LNHDA, CDR2 SQIVND (reference sequence). Trimming removed 7 bases from V and 4 bases from J; junction bases left unmatched: 8. CDR3 amino acids: CASTWGQGSNQPQHF. In DNA, the CDR3 is TGTGCCAGTACTTGGGGACAGGGATCAAATCAGCCCCAGCATTTT.

The chain recombines TRBV28 with TRBJ1-2, with TRBD1 as a possible D gene (5 bases). V lost 6 bases to trimming and J lost 5 bases, with 10 bases between them. The CDR3 has 12 residues. CDR1 is MDHEN and CDR2 is SYDVKM in the germline V gene. The CDR3: CASRLGGYGYTF. The CDR3 nucleotides read TGTGCCAGCAGACTCGGGGGTTATGGCTACACCTTC.

The chain couples TRBV20-1 to TRBJ1-1; D is undetermined. Trimming cost V 3 bases and J 0 bases, with 17 bases left between them. Germline assignment: CDR1 DFQATT and CDR2 SNEGSKA (reference sequence). The CDR3 totals 16 residues. CDR3 in amino acids: CSASSPQDDMNTEAFF. The CDR3 DNA sequence: TGCAGTGCTAGTTCCCCCCAGGACGATATGAACACTGAAGCTTTCTTT.

This chain joins TRBV11-2 and TRBJ1-1; D gene unclear. The germline gives CDR1 SGHAT, CDR2 FQNNGV. V gave up 1 base and J gave up 2 bases, with 17 bases separating them. The CDR3 sequence is 17 residues long. The CDR3 sequence is CASSLVRGRWLNTEAFF. The CDR3 DNA follows: TGTGCCAGCAGCTTAGTTAGAGGCCGGTGGCTCAACACTGAAGCTTTCTTT.

This clone was seen a few times. This CDR3 is also generated by other DNA sequences in the sample. This chain links TRBV28 with TRBJ2-5; D unclear. CDR1 and CDR2 from the germline V gene are MDHEN and SYDVKM. Deletions cut 4 bases from V and 2 bases from J, with 8 bases between. The CDR3 is made up of 13 amino acids. The CDR3 bases are TGTGCCAGCAGTTCTCCGAATCAAGAGACCCAGTACTTC. Encoded protein: CASSSPNQETQYF.

V and J are TRBV28 and TRBJ2-5; TRBD2 matches 9 bases. The CDR3 is made up of 17 amino acids. V shed 5 bases, J shed 7 bases, and the junction held 17 bases outside the gene matches. Germline-derived CDR1 and CDR2 are MDHEN and SYDVKM. CDR3: CASSPSPGLARFGTQYF. The CDR3 DNA is TGTGCCAGCAGTCCATCACCGGGACTAGCCCGATTCGGGACCCAGTACTTC.

This chain connects TRBV24-1 to TRBJ2-5; no clear D. In germline, CDR1 is KGHDR, CDR2 SFDVKD. The CDR3 sequence is 12 residues long. V gave up 5 bases and J gave up 5 bases, with 8 bases separating them. The CDR3: CATSGPGETQYF. The DNA of the CDR3 is TGTGCCACCAGTGGACCCGGGGAGACCCAGTACTTC.

The rearrangement joins TRBV6-5 to TRBJ1-6; unclear D gene. The CDR3 covers 12 residues. Trimming pared 6 bases from V and 10 bases from J, leaving 10 bases between. Germline V lookup: CDR1 MNHEY, CDR2 SVGAGI. The CDR3 sequence is CASSREGSPLHF. CDR3 sequence (DNA): TGTGCCAGCAGCCGGGAGGGCTCACCCCTCCACTTT.

The J gene is TRBJ1-2, the V gene TRBV6-5, with D perhaps matching TRBD1 (6 bases). Trimming shortened V by 6 bases and J by 3 bases, and 17 bases separated the two germline ends. Germline V CDR1 and CDR2: MNHEY, SVGAGI. The CDR3 has 15 residues. The CDR3 coding sequence is TGTGCCAGCAGCCCCTTGGGGGCGCGGGACTATGGCTACACCTTC. This encodes CASSPLGARDYGYTF.

This clone was seen a few times. V gene TRBV5-5 combines with J gene TRBJ1-5; D is possibly TRBD1 (6 bases). The germline gives CDR1 SGHKS, CDR2 YYEKEE (reference sequence). With 0 bases removed from V and 1 base from J, the gap between germline ends came to 8 bases. The CDR3 runs 15 residues. The CDR3 reads CASSLVGASNQPQHF. The CDR3 bases are TGTGCCAGCAGCTTGGTGGGGGCAAGCAATCAGCCCCAGCATTTT.

The genes are TRBV27 and TRBJ1-1; a weak D match, TRBD1 (6 bases). There are 14 residues in the CDR3. Germline V gene sequence: CDR1 MNHEY, CDR2 SMNVEV (reference sequence). V lost 3 bases and J lost 10, with 18 bases in between. CDR3 sequence: CASSFLPSTGPAFF. The DNA for the CDR3 is TGTGCCAGCAGTTTCCTACCCTCAACAGGGCCAGCTTTCTTT.

This CDR3 reads CASSRGGPEAFF. The DNA for the CDR3 is TGTGCCAGCAGTAGAGGGGGGCCTGAAGCTTTCTTT. The genes are TRBV12-3 or TRBV12-4 and TRBJ1-1; D perhaps matches TRBD1 (6 bases). Trimming pared 5 bases from V and 6 bases from J, leaving 10 bases between. The CDR3 extends over 12 amino acids.

This clone was found a few times. The V and J genes are TRBV12-3 or TRBV12-4 and TRBJ2-4; a possible D gene is TRBD1 (6 bases). Trimming left V 3 bases short and J 14 bases short, with 14 bases between. This CDR3 has 12 residues. CDR3 nucleotides: TGTGCCAGCAGTTTGGAGGACAGCCCCAAGTACTTC. Protein sequence: CASSLEDSPKYF.

The DNA of the CDR3 is TGTGCCAGCAGCTTGGTTGGACTGAACACAGATACGCAGTATTTT. Amino acids: CASSLVGLNTDTQYF. The chain combines TRBV5-8 with TRBJ2-3; D might be TRBD2 (5 bases). Germline V gene lookup returns CDR1 SGHTS and CDR2 YDEGEE. The CDR3 runs to 15 residues. V gave up 0 bases and J gave up 2 bases, with 10 bases separating them.

This clone was detected only a few times. The chain is built from TRBV5-6 and TRBJ2-5; perhaps D is TRBD1 or TRBD2 (5 bases each). V gave up 3 bases and J gave up 1 base, with 10 bases separating them. CDR3 size: 14 residues. CDR1 SGHDT and CDR2 YYEEEE come from the germline V gene. The CDR3 here is CASSSGRIQETQYF. Written as DNA, the CDR3 is TGTGCCAGCAGCTCGGGACGGATCCAAGAGACCCAGTACTTC.

This rearrangement joins TRBV5-1 to TRBJ1-1, with D maybe TRBD1 (5 bases). This CDR3 region has 15 residues. Trimming removed 4 bases from V and 4 bases from J, with 17 bases in between. Germline values: CDR1 SGHRS, CDR2 YFSETQ. CDR3 nucleotide sequence: TGCGCCAGCAGCCGAAGTCAAACAGGCGGCACTGAAGCTTTCTTT. Translated, it gives CASSRSQTGGTEAFF.

This sequence joins TRBV2 and TRBJ2-2; D is unresolved. CDR3 length: 13 residues. Germline V CDR1 and CDR2: SNHLY, FYNNEI. V lost 6 bases, J lost 4 bases, and 9 bases lay in between. CDR3 DNA: TGTGCCAGCAGCGGCGAGTTCACCGGGGAGCTGTTTTTT. Protein product: CASSGEFTGELFF.

Only a few counts were recorded for this clone. This chain links TRBV7-2 with TRBJ2-5; D is ambiguous. Germline V lookup: CDR1 SGHTA, CDR2 FQGNSA. The V end lost 3 bases, the J end lost 5 bases, and 7 bases lay between the germline ends. The CDR3 has 12 amino acids. CDR3 amino acids: CASSFPRETQYF. As DNA, the CDR3 is TGTGCCAGCAGCTTCCCAAGGGAGACCCAGTACTTC.

V is TRBV5-1 and J is TRBJ2-1, with 7 bases lining up with TRBD1. V shed 0 bases, J shed 10 bases, and the junction held 10 bases outside the gene matches. The germline gives CDR1 SGHRS, CDR2 YFSETQ. The CDR3 has 15 residues. The CDR3 region is CASSLEPAGGTEQFF. CDR3 sequence (DNA): TGCGCCAGCAGCTTGGAGCCGGCAGGGGGTACAGAGCAGTTCTTC.

This clone occurred many times. The sample contains more than one DNA sequence encoding this CDR3. V usage is TRBV27 and J usage is TRBJ1-5; D possibly corresponds to TRBD1 (6 bases). The length of the CDR3 is 16 residues. The V gene's germline CDR1 is MNHEY and CDR2 SMNVEV (reference sequence). V was pared by 2 bases and J by 0 bases, with 11 bases between. The CDR3 is CASSLLGGGSNQPQHF. In DNA, the CDR3 is TGTGCCAGCAGTTTACTAGGGGGAGGTAGCAATCAGCCCCAGCATTTT.

V usage is TRBV12-5 and J usage is TRBJ2-4; D is unclear. The V gene lost 7 bases and the J gene lost 11 bases, with 15 bases spanning the gap. Per the germline V gene, CDR1 is LGHNT and CDR2 is FRNRAP. The CDR3 extends over 12 amino acids. The CDR3 loop reads CASATDGYLQYF. In nucleotides, the CDR3 is TGTGCTAGTGCCACGGACGGTTATCTTCAGTACTTC.

In this sample, this clone turned up once. The chain has TRBV21-1 and TRBJ2-7. TRBV21-1 is a pseudogene. The CDR3 runs to 17 residues. The CDR3 region is CASSKEVEGPEAYEQYF. The CDR3 nucleotides are TGTGCCAGCAGCAAAGAGGTAGAAGGACCTGAGGCCTACGAGCAGTACTTC.

This sequence joins TRBV10-3 and TRBJ2-7; the match to TRBD1 covers 7 bases. The V gene's germline CDR1 is ENHRY and CDR2 SYGVKD. The CDR3 covers 14 residues. V trimming: 5 bases; J trimming: 4 bases; junction bases outside the gene matches: 8. CDR3 in amino acids: CAISPSRDSYEQYF. Written as DNA, the CDR3 is TGTGCCATCAGTCCGTCCCGGGACAGTTACGAGCAGTACTTC.

The rearrangement links TRBV10-3 to TRBJ2-7; weak D call: TRBD1 (6 bases). This CDR3 is built from 14 residues. V was trimmed by 3 bases and J by 5 bases, leaving 14 bases between them. Looked up from germline, CDR1 is ENHRY and CDR2 is SYGVKD. Written as DNA, the CDR3 is TGTGCCATCAGTGAAAGGGGGTACGGTGACGAGCAGTACTTC. It translates to CAISERGYGDEQYF.

Worth noting for this clone: Additional DNA sequences in this sample encode the identical CDR3. The V gene is TRBV5-1, the J gene TRBJ2-2; D not certain. V was cut by 0 bases and J by 1 base, with 4 bases left in between. This CDR3 is built from 14 residues. Per the germline V gene, CDR1 is SGHRS and CDR2 is YFSETQ. In DNA, the CDR3 is TGCGCCAGCAGCTTGGAGGGGAACACCGGGGAGCTGTTTTTT. Translation: CASSLEGNTGELFF.

This chain uses TRBV30 with TRBJ2-1, with 11 bases fitting TRBD2. V lost 1 base, J lost 0 bases, and 8 bases stayed unmatched. The CDR3 totals 18 residues. Per germline, CDR1 GTSNPN and CDR2 SVGIG (reference sequence). Here the CDR3 DNA reads TGTGCCTGGAGTGGTCTAGCGGGAGGTGCGAACTCCTACAATGAGCAGTTCTTC. Encoded protein: CAWSGLAGGANSYNEQFF.

The CDR3, as DNA: TGTGCCTGGAGTAGGGGCGCAGGGGAAAGTTCACCCCTCCACTTT. Translated, it gives CAWSRGAGESSPLHF. This chain connects TRBV30 to TRBJ1-6; possibly TRBD1 for D (6 bases). The germline V and J ends were trimmed by 2 bases and 9 bases, with 17 bases remaining between them. The CDR3 runs to 15 residues. CDR1 is GTSNPN and CDR2 is SVGIG in the germline V gene (reference sequence).

This clone was detected only once. The gene calls are TRBV5-4 and TRBJ1-3, with a tentative D call TRBD1 (6 bases). The CDR3 loop spans 15 amino acids. Trimming took off 5 bases at V and 1 base at J, with 13 bases between the two ends. The germline CDR1 and CDR2 sequences are SGHNT and YYREEE (reference sequence). The CDR3 DNA reads as TGTGCCAGCAGTTTGCAGGGGTTATCTGGAAACACCATATATTTT. Translated: CASSLQGLSGNTIYF.

This clone has only a few counts. J is TRBJ2-4 and V is TRBV3-1 (or the pseudogene TRBV3-2), with 13 bases identical to TRBD2. Germline trimming cut 0 bases from V and 8 bases from J; bases unmatched to any gene: 4. This CDR3 is built from 16 residues. The germline gives CDR1 LGHDT, CDR2 YNNKEL (reference sequence). The CDR3 bases are TGTGCCAGCAGCCAAGATGGGACTAGCGGGGTTGACATTCAGTACTTC. Translation: CASSQDGTSGVDIQYF.